These 30 T cell receptor beta chains originate from one sample sequenced in a study of T-cell reconstitution after alpha-beta-depleted transplantation in children. The library targeted TCRbeta and was prepared with unique molecular identifiers. TCRdb reprocessed the PCR reads via MiXCR and lists one record per CDR3 protein. This table holds around 190,000 distinct CDR3 sequences, about 7% found once. The sample in question was PBMCs, obtained before TCRalphabeta/CD19-depleted stem cell transplant. These receptors originate from a boy younger than 10 with acute lymphoblastic leukemia, due to receive a stem cell transplant.

The chain employs TRBV6-1 and TRBJ1-3, with D perhaps matching TRBD1 (6 bases). Trimming cost V 7 bases and J 0 bases, with 13 bases left between them. From germline, CDR1 is MNHNS and CDR2 SASEGT. The CDR3 consists of 15 residues. Written as DNA, the CDR3 is TGTGCCAGCACTGCGGACAGACTCTCTGGAAACACCATATATTTT. This sequence encodes CASTADRLSGNTIYF.

This clonotype has more than one count but fewer than ten. CDR3 protein: CASTGPTWTSGGTSGLSYNEQFF. CDR3 DNA sequence: TGTGCCAGCACCGGCCCAACCTGGACTAGCGGGGGGACTTCCGGGCTCTCCTACAATGAGCAGTTCTTC. This chain links TRBV6-4 with TRBJ2-1, with 14 bases that match TRBD2. The CDR3 extends over 23 amino acids. Germline V gene sequence: CDR1 MRHNA, CDR2 SNTAGT. The V and J ends lost 7 bases and 0 bases, in that order; junction bases with no gene match: 23.

This clonotype was picked up many times. This sequence joins TRBV2 and TRBJ2-1, with unresolved D. V lost 3 bases and J 0 bases, leaving 3 bases between the germline ends. Germline CDR1 reads SNHLY; CDR2 reads FYNNEI. CDR3 length: 13 amino acids. The CDR3 reads CASSDSSYNEQFF. The CDR3 nucleotides read TGTGCCAGCAGTGACAGCTCCTACAATGAGCAGTTCTTC. The whole variable domain, remainder taken from reference TRBV2 and TRBJ2-1, is EPEVTQTPSHQVTQMGQEVILRCVPISNHLYFYWYRQILGQKVEFLVSFYNNEISEKSEIFDDQFSVERPDGSNFTLKIRSTKLEDSAMYFCASSDSSYNEQFFGPGTRLTVL.

This clonotype was counted only a few times. The genes are TRBV6-5 and TRBJ1-6, with D tentatively TRBD1 (5 bases). Trimming left V 7 bases short and J 2 bases short, with 18 bases between. CDR1 MNHEY and CDR2 SVGAGI come from the germline V gene. This CDR3 region has 17 residues. Here the CDR3 DNA reads TGTGCCAGCACCACCAACCGGGGGAAAACCTATAATTCACCCCTCCACTTT. This sequence encodes CASTTNRGKTYNSPLHF.

This clonotype was picked up many times. The rearrangement uses TRBV15 and TRBJ2-3; 8 positions agree with TRBD1. The CDR3 consists of 14 residues. V dropped 6 bases and J dropped 2; count of bases not matched to a gene: 4. Germline V CDR1 and CDR2: LNHNV, YYDKDF (reference sequence). The CDR3 nucleotides read TGTGCCACCAGGGCAGGGGGCCCCACAGATACGCAGTATTTT. Translated: CATRAGGPTDTQYF.

This clonotype was counted many times. This chain links TRBV28 with TRBJ2-1; 13 bases are a match to TRBD2. Germline V gene lookup returns CDR1 MDHEN and CDR2 SYDVKM. V lost 3 bases, J lost 7 bases, and 15 bases stayed unmatched. The CDR3 sequence is 19 residues long. CDR3 DNA sequence: TGTGCCAGCAGTTTGAAGGTTAGGACTAGCGGGAGTCGACGTAATGAGCAGTTCTTC. This translates into CASSLKVRTSGSRRNEQFF. The full variable domain, rest sourced from reference TRBV28 and TRBJ2-1, is DVKVTQSSRYLVKRTGEKVFLECVQDMDHENMFWYRQDPGLGLRLIYFSYDVKMKEKGDIPEGYSVSREKKERFSLILESASTNQTSMYLCASSLKVRTSGSRRNEQFFGPGTRLTVL.

This clonotype has at least ten counts. V is TRBV7-2 and J is TRBJ2-2; 8 nucleotides align to TRBD2. Germline values: CDR1 SGHTA, CDR2 FQGNSA. The CDR3 loop spans 16 amino acids. The V gene end was trimmed by 2 bases and the J gene end by 4 bases; junction bases not matched to a gene: 6. The CDR3 nucleotides read TGTGCCAGCAGCTTACAGAGCGGGAGATCCACCGGGGAGCTGTTTTTT. Translated, it gives CASSLQSGRSTGELFF.

This clonotype was detected ten times or more. The CDR3 sequence: CASSLATSGYLDNEQFF. The CDR3 DNA follows: TGTGCCAGCAGTTTAGCCACTAGCGGCTATCTCGACAATGAGCAGTTCTTC. This chain links TRBV12-3 or TRBV12-4 with TRBJ2-1; 8 positions match TRBD2. The CDR3 spans 17 residues. J lost 5 bases, V lost 0 bases, and 9 bases had no gene match.

The V call is TRBV24-1, the J call TRBJ1-1; D gene ambiguous. This CDR3 contains 11 residues. Trimming removed 5 bases from V and 0 bases from J, with 0 bases in between. Germline CDR1 is KGHDR and CDR2 is SFDVKD. In nucleotides, the CDR3 is TGTGCCACCAGTGTGAACACTGAAGCTTTCTTT. It yields the protein CATSVNTEAFF.

CDR3 in DNA: TGTGCCAGCAGCCCATACCGGAGGTACGAGCAGTACTTC. Its translation is CASSPYRRYEQYF. The chain uses TRBV14 and TRBJ2-7; TRBD2 is a possible D gene (5 bases). CDR3 size: 13 residues. V lost 4 bases and J 4 bases, leaving 11 bases between the germline ends. Germline V gene lookup returns CDR1 SGHDN and CDR2 FVKESK.

The rearrangement links TRBV12-3 or TRBV12-4 to TRBJ2-6; the D is unclear. Trimming stripped 6 bases from V and 4 bases from J, with 19 bases between. The CDR3 loop spans 17 amino acids. The CDR3 sequence: CASSLTPVVSGANVLTF. The DNA of the CDR3 is TGTGCCAGCAGCTTAACCCCGGTCGTATCCGGGGCCAACGTCCTGACTTTC.

This clonotype was detected only a few times. CDR3 residues: CASSHGTTGYNEQFF. The CDR3 DNA is TGTGCCAGCTCACACGGGACTACCGGATACAATGAGCAGTTCTTC. V and J are TRBV18 and TRBJ2-1; 7 nucleotides align to TRBD2. CDR1 KGHSH and CDR2 LQKENI come from the germline V gene. The CDR3 is 15 residues long. V dropped 4 bases and J dropped 4; count of bases not matched to a gene: 7.

This clonotype showed up just a few times. This sequence joins TRBV28 and TRBJ2-7; TRBD2 matches 11 bases. Germline V gene lookup returns CDR1 MDHEN and CDR2 SYDVKM. The CDR3 covers 16 residues. The ends lost 3 bases at V and 2 bases at J; junction bases unmatched: 6. The CDR3 region is CASSFTGTSGTYEQYF. The DNA of the CDR3 is TGTGCCAGCAGTTTTACTGGGACTAGCGGAACCTACGAGCAGTACTTC. The full variable domain, its missing parts supplied by reference TRBV28 and TRBJ2-7, is DVKVTQSSRYLVKRTGEKVFLECVQDMDHENMFWYRQDPGLGLRLIYFSYDVKMKEKGDIPEGYSVSREKKERFSLILESASTNQTSMYLCASSFTGTSGTYEQYFGPGTRLTVT.

This clonotype occurred many times. The chain joins TRBV5-1 to TRBJ2-2; possibly TRBD2 for D (5 bases). CDR3 length: 14 residues. Looked up from germline, CDR1 is SGHRS and CDR2 is YFSETQ. V lost 4 bases to trimming and J lost 6 bases, with 13 bases between them. CDR3 sequence reads: CASSPEANSGELFF. The CDR3 nucleotides read TGCGCCAGCAGCCCGGAGGCAAATTCCGGGGAGCTGTTTTTT.

V is TRBV7-2 and J is TRBJ1-3; D gene ambiguous. The length of the CDR3 is 12 residues. Per the germline V gene, CDR1 is SGHTA and CDR2 is FQGNSA. The V and J ends lost 2 bases and 5 bases respectively, with 4 bases between them. The CDR3 reads CASSLSRNTIYF. CDR3 bases: TGTGCCAGCAGCTTAAGTAGAAACACCATATATTTT. The full variable domain, rest sourced from reference TRBV7-2 and TRBJ1-3, is GAGVSQSPSNKVTEKGKDVELRCDPISGHTALYWYRQSLGQGLEFLIYFQGNSAPDKSGLPSDRFSAERTGGSVSTLTIQRTQQEDSAVYLCASSLSRNTIYFGEGSWLTVV.

This clonotype has ten or more counts. The V and J genes are TRBV29-1 and TRBJ2-1; 7 bases map to TRBD2. The length of the CDR3 is 12 residues. Germline values: CDR1 SQVTM, CDR2 ANQGSEA. V was clipped by 6 bases and J by 8 bases; unmatched bases: 7. CDR3 sequence (DNA): TGCAGCGTCAACCCCGGGGGGTATGAGCAGTTCTTC. Translating it yields CSVNPGGYEQFF.

This clonotype has ten or more counts. The chain carries TRBV3-1 and TRBJ2-1; maybe TRBD1 (5 bases). Germline CDR1 reads LGHDT; CDR2 reads YNNKEL (reference sequence). The CDR3 is made up of 14 amino acids. The germline V and J ends were trimmed by 4 bases and 5 bases, with 12 bases remaining between them. The CDR3 coding sequence is TGTGCCAGCAGCCGAACTGGGGCCCACAATGAGCAGTTCTTC. Translation: CASSRTGAHNEQFF.

This clonotype has ten or more counts. The genes are TRBV3-1 and TRBJ2-3; D remains ambiguous. Germline loops: CDR1 LGHDT, CDR2 YNNKEL (reference sequence). The CDR3 extends over 14 amino acids. V shed 0 bases and J shed 2 bases, with 6 bases lying between them. CDR3 sequence (DNA): TGTGCCAGCAGCCAAGATCATACCACAGATACGCAGTATTTT. Translating it yields CASSQDHTTDTQYF.

This clonotype was counted ten times or more. V is TRBV28 and J is TRBJ2-1; D is tentatively TRBD1 or TRBD2 (6 bases each). V was clipped by 1 base and J by 3 bases, with 10 bases between them. Germline CDR1 MDHEN, CDR2 SYDVKM. The length of the CDR3 is 15 residues. For the CDR3, the DNA is TGTGCCAGCAGTTTATCCGGGGGCCACTACAATGAGCAGTTCTTC. Protein: CASSLSGGHYNEQFF.

This clonotype was detected many times. The rearrangement joins TRBV4-3 to TRBJ1-3, with 10 bases identical to TRBD1. J gave up 0 bases and V 1 base, and 6 bases lay outside the gene matches. Germline V CDR1 and CDR2: LGHNA, YSLEER. The CDR3 contains 18 residues. The CDR3 region is CASSQGTGGSYSGNTIYF. The CDR3 coding sequence is TGCGCCAGCAGCCAAGGGACAGGGGGTTCCTACTCTGGAAACACCATATATTTT.

V and J are TRBV14 and TRBJ2-1, with TRBD2 matching 11 bases. The CDR3 runs 19 residues. V lost 1 base to trimming and J lost 1 base; unmatched junction nucleotides: 9. Germline assignment: CDR1 SGHDN and CDR2 FVKESK. DNA of the CDR3: TGTGCCAGCAGCCAAGGGCTAGCGGGAGGAGGGAGTTCCTACAATGAGCAGTTCTTC. Residues: CASSQGLAGGGSSYNEQFF.

The chain has TRBV20-1 and TRBJ1-3; D is uncertain. This CDR3 has 13 amino acids. V was shortened by 5 bases and J by 0 bases, with 8 bases between the two germline ends. The V gene's germline CDR1 is DFQATT and CDR2 SNEGSKA (reference sequence). CDR3 in amino acids: CSAPGSSGNTIYF. DNA for the CDR3: TGCAGTGCTCCCGGGAGCTCTGGAAACACCATATATTTT.

This clonotype was recorded many times. This chain connects TRBV11-2 to TRBJ2-3; possibly TRBD2 for D (5 bases). The CDR3 consists of 15 residues. Trimming cost V 4 bases and J 9 bases, with 20 bases left between them. Germline CDR1 is SGHAT and CDR2 is FQNNGV. The CDR3 is CASSSVYRGRSTQYF. The CDR3 nucleotides are TGTGCCAGCAGCTCGGTTTATCGGGGTAGGAGCACGCAGTATTTT.

This clonotype occurred many times. The rearrangement joins TRBV29-1 to TRBJ1-1; perhaps TRBD1 as D (5 bases). The CDR3 runs 13 residues. The germline V gene has CDR1 SQVTM and CDR2 ANQGSEA. The V gene lost 2 bases and the J gene lost 5 bases, with 12 bases spanning the gap. The CDR3 region is CSVERGEGTEAFF. DNA of the CDR3: TGCAGCGTTGAACGGGGGGAAGGAACTGAAGCTTTCTTT.

This clonotype was detected many times. This chain links TRBV28 with TRBJ1-5; D remains ambiguous. Germline V gene data show CDR1 as MDHEN and CDR2 as SYDVKM. The V end was cut by 2 bases, the J end by 0 bases, with 5 bases between. The CDR3 spans 14 residues. Here the CDR3 reads CASSLTHSNQPQHF. CDR3 in DNA: TGTGCCAGCAGTTTAACCCATAGCAATCAGCCCCAGCATTTT. Full variable domain (remainder filled in from reference TRBV28 and TRBJ1-5): DVKVTQSSRYLVKRTGEKVFLECVQDMDHENMFWYRQDPGLGLRLIYFSYDVKMKEKGDIPEGYSVSREKKERFSLILESASTNQTSMYLCASSLTHSNQPQHFGDGTRLSIL.

This clonotype is medium-sized within its sample. The J gene is TRBJ1-5, the V gene TRBV3-1; D remains unclear. CDR1 LGHDT and CDR2 YNNKEL come from the germline V gene (reference sequence). Trimming pared 1 base from V and 4 bases from J, leaving 2 bases between. The CDR3 is made up of 12 amino acids. The CDR3 spells CASSQGNQPQHF. The CDR3 DNA sequence: TGTGCCAGCAGCCAAGGGAATCAGCCCCAGCATTTT.

Ten or more counts support this clonotype. This chain connects TRBV20-1 to TRBJ1-5; D perhaps matches TRBD1 (6 bases). Between the trimmed V and J ends, which lost 6 bases and 6 bases, there was a span of 18 bases. Germline CDR1 and CDR2: DFQATT and SNEGSKA (reference sequence). This CDR3 comprises 14 residues. The CDR3 DNA reads TGCAGTGCCCCTGCGGGGGGGCTCTTTCAGCCCCAGCATTTT. Amino acid sequence: CSAPAGGLFQPQHF.

The chain links TRBV19 to TRBJ2-3; the match to TRBD2 covers 10 bases. The CDR3 totals 18 residues. Germline CDR1 reads LNHDA; CDR2 reads SQIVND (reference sequence). After removal of 4 bases from V and 6 bases from J, the junction contained 16 bases not matched to a gene. The CDR3 DNA follows: TGTGCCAGTAGTAGGTACAGCGGGGGGGCCGGTCCTTGGGATACGCAGTATTTT. Amino acid sequence: CASSRYSGGAGPWDTQYF.

CDR3 sequence reads: CASSHPRVIGTEAFF. The CDR3 DNA follows: TGTGCCAGCAGCCACCCCAGGGTTATAGGCACTGAAGCTTTCTTT. The chain couples TRBV14 to TRBJ1-1; maybe TRBD1 (5 bases). Deletions cut 3 bases from V and 4 bases from J, with 15 bases between. This CDR3 contains 15 residues. Germline V gene sequence: CDR1 SGHDN, CDR2 FVKESK.

This clonotype was counted at least ten times. The chain links TRBV27 to TRBJ2-7; a possible D gene is TRBD1 (6 bases). Trimming pared 5 bases from V and 0 bases from J, leaving 14 bases between. Germline V gives CDR1 MNHEY, CDR2 SMNVEV (reference sequence). The CDR3 sequence is 15 residues long. The CDR3 DNA reads as TGTGCCAGCAGTCCTGGACAGCTGAGCTCCTACGAGCAGTACTTC. Translating gives CASSPGQLSSYEQYF.